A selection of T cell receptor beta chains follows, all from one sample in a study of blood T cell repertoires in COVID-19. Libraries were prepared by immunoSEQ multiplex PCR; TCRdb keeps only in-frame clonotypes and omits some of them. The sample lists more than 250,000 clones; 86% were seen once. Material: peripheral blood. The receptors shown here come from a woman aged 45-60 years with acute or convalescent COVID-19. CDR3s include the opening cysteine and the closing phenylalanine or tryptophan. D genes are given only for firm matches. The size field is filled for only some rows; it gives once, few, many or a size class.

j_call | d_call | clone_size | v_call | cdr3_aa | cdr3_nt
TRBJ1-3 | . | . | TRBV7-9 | CASSLGGTGNTIYF | TGTGCCAGCAGCTTAGGAGGGACTGGAAACACCATATATTTT
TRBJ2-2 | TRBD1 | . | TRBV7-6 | CASSLVGTGIGGELFF | TGTGCCAGCAGCTTAGTCGGGACAGGGATCGGCGGGGAGCTGTTTTTT
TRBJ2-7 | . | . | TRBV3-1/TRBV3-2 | CASSQVGGGYEQYF | TGTGCCAGCAGCCAAGTTGGAGGCGGCTACGAGCAGTACTTC
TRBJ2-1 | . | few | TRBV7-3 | CASSLTGSWGEASDEQFF | TGTGCCAGCAGCTTAACGGGATCTTGGGGGGAAGCTAGCGATGAGCAGTTCTTC
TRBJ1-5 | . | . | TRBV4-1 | CASSQEFRGGISNQPQHF | TGCGCCAGCAGCCAAGAGTTCAGGGGCGGAATTAGCAATCAGCCCCAGCATTTT
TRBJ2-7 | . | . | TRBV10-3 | CAISEIDEQYF | TGTGCCATCAGTGAGATCGACGAGCAGTACTTC
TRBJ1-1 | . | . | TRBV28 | CASSSRTEAFF | TGTGCCAGCAGTTCCCGTACTGAAGCTTTCTTT
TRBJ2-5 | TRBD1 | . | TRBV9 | CASSAGQRKTQYF | TGTGCCAGCAGCGCGGGACAGAGGAAGACCCAGTACTTC
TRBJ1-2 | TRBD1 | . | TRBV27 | CASSPQGQVLYGYTF | TGTGCCAGCAGTCCTCAGGGACAGGTACTCTATGGCTACACCTTC
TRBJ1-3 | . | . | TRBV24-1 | CATSGGGSTIYF | TGTGCCACCAGTGGGGGCGGCAGCACCATATATTTT
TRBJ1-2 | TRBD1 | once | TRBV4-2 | CASSQGGRGPFGGYTF | TGTGCCAGCAGCCAAGGGGGCAGGGGGCCATTTGGTGGCTACACCTTC
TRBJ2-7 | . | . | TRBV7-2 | CASSIQGRIWNEQYF | TGTGCCAGCAGCATACAGGGGAGGATTTGGAACGAGCAGTACTTC
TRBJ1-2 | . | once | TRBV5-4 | CASSLGRGLGYTF | TGTGCCAGCAGCTTGGGCAGGGGTCTCGGCTACACCTTC
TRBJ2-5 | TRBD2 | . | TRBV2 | CASKLASGKETQYF | TGTGCCAGCAAGTTGGCTAGCGGGAAAGAGACCCAGTACTTC
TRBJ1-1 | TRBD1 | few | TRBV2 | CASSEGTGEIGTEAFF | TGTGCCAGCAGTGAAGGAACAGGGGAGATCGGCACTGAAGCTTTCTTT
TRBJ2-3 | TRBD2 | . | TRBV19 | CASSPRLAGATDTQYF | TGTGCCAGTAGTCCTCGACTAGCGGGAGCCACAGATACGCAGTATTTT
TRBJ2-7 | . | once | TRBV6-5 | CASSYSGGPLHYEQYF | TGTGCCAGCAGTTACTCGGGGGGGCCCCTCCACTACGAGCAGTACTTC
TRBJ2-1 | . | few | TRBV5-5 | CASSLPGTLILDEQFF | TGTGCCAGCAGCTTACCAGGCACCCTCATTCTGGATGAGCAGTTCTTC
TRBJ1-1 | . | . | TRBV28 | CASSFGGLGITEAFF | TGTGCCAGCAGTTTCGGGGGTCTCGGTATCACTGAAGCTTTCTTT
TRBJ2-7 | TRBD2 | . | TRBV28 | CASGPGLAGPRYF | TGTGCCAGCGGGCCGGGACTAGCGGGGCCGCGGTACTTC
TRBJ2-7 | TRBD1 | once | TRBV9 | CASSPHSDRGRYEQYF | TGTGCCAGCAGCCCCCACTCTGACAGGGGGCGGTACGAGCAGTACTTC